The present entry profiles one TCR beta chain with its context. Using immunoSEQ multiplex PCR, the repertoire was profiled, and TCRdb retains in-frame clones only, with some absent. The data hold more than 45,000 clones, with 93% observed a single time. Germline V CDR1 and CDR2: ENHRY, SYGVKD. The CDR3 is 16 amino acids. The V and J ends lost 1 base and 1 base respectively, with 13 bases between them. This specimen comes from a study of T cell changes during pregnancy in multiple sclerosis. The chain employs TRBV10-3 and TRBJ1-2, with D possibly TRBD1 on 6 matching bases. This clonotype was obtained from a female donor with multiple sclerosis, enrolled in a pregnancy study. Specimen: CD8+ T cells from peripheral blood mononuclear cells, collected in the second trimester of pregnancy. The CDR3 region is CAISEYRELRNYGYTF. CDR3 sequence (DNA): TGTGCCATCAGTGAGTACAGGGAGTTGCGTAACTATGGCTACACCTTC.